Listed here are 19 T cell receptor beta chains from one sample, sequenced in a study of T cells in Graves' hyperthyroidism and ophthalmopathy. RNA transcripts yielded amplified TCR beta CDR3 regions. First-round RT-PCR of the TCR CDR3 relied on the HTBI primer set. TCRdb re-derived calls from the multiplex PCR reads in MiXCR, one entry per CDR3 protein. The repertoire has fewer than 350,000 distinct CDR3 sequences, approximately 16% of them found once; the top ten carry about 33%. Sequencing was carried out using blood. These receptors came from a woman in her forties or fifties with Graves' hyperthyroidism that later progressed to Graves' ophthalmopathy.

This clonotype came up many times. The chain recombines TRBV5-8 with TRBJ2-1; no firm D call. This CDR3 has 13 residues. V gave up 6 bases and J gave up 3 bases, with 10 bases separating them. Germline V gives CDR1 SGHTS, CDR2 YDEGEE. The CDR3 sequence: CASIGRLYNEQFF. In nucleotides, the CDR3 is TGTGCCAGCATAGGGCGACTCTACAATGAGCAGTTCTTC.

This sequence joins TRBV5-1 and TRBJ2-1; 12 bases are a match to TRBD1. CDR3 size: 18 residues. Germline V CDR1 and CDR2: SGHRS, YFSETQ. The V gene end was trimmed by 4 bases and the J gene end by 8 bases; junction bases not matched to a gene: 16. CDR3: CASSPGTGGVQISDEQFF. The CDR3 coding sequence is TGCGCCAGCAGCCCTGGGACAGGGGGCGTACAGATTTCCGATGAGCAGTTCTTC.

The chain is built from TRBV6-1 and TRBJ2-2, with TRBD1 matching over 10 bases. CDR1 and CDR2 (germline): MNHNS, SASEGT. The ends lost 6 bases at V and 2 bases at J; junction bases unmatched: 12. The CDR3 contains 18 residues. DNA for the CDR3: TGTGCCAGCAGACGCCGGACAGGGGGGCCTAGTAACACCGGGGAGCTGTTTTTT. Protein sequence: CASRRRTGGPSNTGELFF.

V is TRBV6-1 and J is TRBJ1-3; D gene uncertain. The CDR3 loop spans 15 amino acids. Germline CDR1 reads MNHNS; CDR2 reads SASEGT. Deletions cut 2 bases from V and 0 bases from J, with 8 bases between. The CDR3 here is CASSELDHSGNTIYF. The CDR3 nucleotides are TGTGCCAGCAGTGAACTCGACCACTCTGGAAACACCATATATTTT.

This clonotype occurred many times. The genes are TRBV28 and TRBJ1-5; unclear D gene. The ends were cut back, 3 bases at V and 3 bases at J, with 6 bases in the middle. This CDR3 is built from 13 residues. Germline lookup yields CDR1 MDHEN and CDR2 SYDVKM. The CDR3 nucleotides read TGTGCCAGCAGTTTGACGCACAATCAGCCCCAGCATTTT. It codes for CASSLTHNQPQHF.

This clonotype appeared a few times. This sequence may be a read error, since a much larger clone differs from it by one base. The CDR3 loop reads CASSASGTGRVEQHF. CDR3 in DNA: TGTGCCAGCAGTGCGTCCGGGACAGGACGGGTCGAGCAGCACTTC. This rearrangement joins TRBV28 to TRBJ2-7, with 8 positions matching TRBD1. There are 15 residues in the CDR3. Germline loops: CDR1 MDHEN, CDR2 SYDVKM.

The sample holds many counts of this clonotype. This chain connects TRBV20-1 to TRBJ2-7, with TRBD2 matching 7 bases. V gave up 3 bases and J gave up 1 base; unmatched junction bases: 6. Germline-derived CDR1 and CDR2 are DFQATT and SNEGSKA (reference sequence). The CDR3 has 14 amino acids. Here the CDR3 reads CSASFASGSYEQYF. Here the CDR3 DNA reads TGCAGTGCTAGTTTCGCTAGCGGATCCTACGAGCAGTACTTC.

For the CDR3, the DNA is TGTGCCAGCAGACAGGGGACGGACAATGAGCAGTTCTTC. Protein: CASRQGTDNEQFF. This chain uses TRBV11-1 with TRBJ2-1, with TRBD1 matching 7 bases. The CDR3 runs to 13 residues. V lost 6 bases to trimming and J lost 5 bases; unmatched junction nucleotides: 4. The germline CDR1 and CDR2 sequences are SGHAT and FQDESV (reference sequence).

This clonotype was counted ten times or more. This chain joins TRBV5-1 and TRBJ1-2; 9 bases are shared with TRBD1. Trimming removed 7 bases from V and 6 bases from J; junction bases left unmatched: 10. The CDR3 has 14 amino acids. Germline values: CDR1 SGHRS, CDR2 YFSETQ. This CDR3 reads CASFVQGAQDGYTF. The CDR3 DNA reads TGCGCCAGCTTCGTACAGGGGGCGCAAGATGGCTACACCTTC.

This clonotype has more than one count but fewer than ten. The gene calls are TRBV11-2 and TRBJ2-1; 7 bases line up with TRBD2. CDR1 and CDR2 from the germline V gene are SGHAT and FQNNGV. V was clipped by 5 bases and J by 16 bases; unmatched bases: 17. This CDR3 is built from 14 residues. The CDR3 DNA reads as TGTGCCAGCAGCAAGGGCGGACTAGTAGAGTCCCAATTCTTC. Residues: CASSKGGLVESQFF.

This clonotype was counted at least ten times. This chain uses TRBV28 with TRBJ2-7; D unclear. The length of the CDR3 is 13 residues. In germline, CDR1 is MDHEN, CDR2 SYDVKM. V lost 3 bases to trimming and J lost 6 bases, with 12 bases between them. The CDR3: CASSFLSEPEQYF. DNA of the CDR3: TGTGCCAGCAGTTTCCTCTCTGAACCCGAGCAGTACTTC.

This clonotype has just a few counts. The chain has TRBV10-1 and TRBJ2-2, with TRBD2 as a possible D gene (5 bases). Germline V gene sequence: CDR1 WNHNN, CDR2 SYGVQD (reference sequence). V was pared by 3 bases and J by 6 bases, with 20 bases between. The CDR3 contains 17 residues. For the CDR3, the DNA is TGCGCCAGCAGTGAAAAGCGCCCCCGGGAAGGAGCCGGGGAGCTGTTTTTT. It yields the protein CASSEKRPREGAGELFF.

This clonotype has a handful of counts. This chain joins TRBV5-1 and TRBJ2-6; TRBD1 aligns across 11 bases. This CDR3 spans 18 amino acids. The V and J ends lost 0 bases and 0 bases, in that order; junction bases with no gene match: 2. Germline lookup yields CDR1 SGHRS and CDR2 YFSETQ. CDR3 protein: CASSLEGTGGSGANVLTF. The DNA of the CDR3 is TGCGCCAGCAGCTTGGAAGGGACAGGGGGCTCTGGGGCCAACGTCCTGACTTTC.

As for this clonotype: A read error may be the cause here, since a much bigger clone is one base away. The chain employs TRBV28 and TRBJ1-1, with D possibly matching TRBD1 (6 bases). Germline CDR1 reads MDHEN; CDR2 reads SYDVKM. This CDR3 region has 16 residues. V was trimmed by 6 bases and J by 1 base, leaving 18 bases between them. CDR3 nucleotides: TGTGCCAGCAGGATTAGAGGGACAATGAAGAACACTGAAGCTTTCTTT. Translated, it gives CASRIRGTMKNTEAFF. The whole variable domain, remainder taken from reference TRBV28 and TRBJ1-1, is DVKVTQSSRYLVKRTGEKVFLECVQDMDHENMFWYRQDPGLGLRLIYFSYDVKMKEKGDIPEGYSVSREKKERFSLILESASTNQTSMYLCASRIRGTMKNTEAFFGQGTRLTVV.

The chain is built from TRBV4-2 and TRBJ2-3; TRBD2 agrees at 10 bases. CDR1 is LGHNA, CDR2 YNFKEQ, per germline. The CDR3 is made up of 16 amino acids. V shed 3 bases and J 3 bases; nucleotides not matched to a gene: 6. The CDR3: CASSQVAAGGTDTQYF. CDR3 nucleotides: TGTGCCAGCAGCCAGGTGGCAGCGGGAGGGACAGATACGCAGTATTTT.

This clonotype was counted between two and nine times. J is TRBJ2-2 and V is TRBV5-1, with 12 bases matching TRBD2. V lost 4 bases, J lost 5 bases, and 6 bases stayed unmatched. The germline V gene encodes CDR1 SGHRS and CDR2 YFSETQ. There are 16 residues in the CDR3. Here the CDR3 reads CASSILAGGMTGELFF. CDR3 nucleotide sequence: TGCGCCAGCAGCATTCTAGCGGGAGGGATGACCGGGGAGCTGTTTTTT.

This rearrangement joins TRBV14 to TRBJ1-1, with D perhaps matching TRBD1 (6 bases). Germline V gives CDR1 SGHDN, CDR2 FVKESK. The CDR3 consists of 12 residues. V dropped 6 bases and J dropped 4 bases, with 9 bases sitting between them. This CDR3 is CASSRGLTEAFF. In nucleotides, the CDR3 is TGTGCCAGCAGTCGGGGGCTCACTGAAGCTTTCTTT.

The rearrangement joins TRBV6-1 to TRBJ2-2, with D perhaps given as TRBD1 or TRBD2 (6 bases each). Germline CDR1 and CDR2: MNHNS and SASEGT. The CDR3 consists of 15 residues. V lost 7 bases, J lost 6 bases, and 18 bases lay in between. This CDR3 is CASISRGELAGELFF. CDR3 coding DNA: TGTGCCAGCATCTCTAGGGGGGAGTTGGCCGGGGAGCTGTTTTTT.

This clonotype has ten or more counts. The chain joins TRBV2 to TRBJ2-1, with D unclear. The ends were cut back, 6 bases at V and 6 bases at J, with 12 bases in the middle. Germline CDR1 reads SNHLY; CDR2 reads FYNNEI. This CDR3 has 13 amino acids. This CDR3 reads CASSLLVTNEQFF. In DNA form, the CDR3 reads TGTGCCAGCAGCCTTTTAGTCACCAATGAGCAGTTCTTC.